The rows below give T cell receptor beta chains drawn from one sample of a study of shared clonotypes between healthy human individuals. TCRdb's copy holds only in-frame clones and misses some; the assay was immunoSEQ multiplex PCR. The data contain roughly 500,000 clones, 70% to 80% of them singletons. Sequencing was carried out using PBMCs. These receptors came from a woman aged 40 to 50 in good health. Some clones in this sample may be carry-over from other donors' samples. The CDR3 runs from the conserved cysteine through the conserved F or W. The order of the fields is D gene, V gene, J gene, clone size, CDR3 length, CDR3 protein, CDR3 DNA. The D gene is left open where the match is weak. Expanded clones are given a class, and other clones once, few, many or no size at all.

>NA|TRBV18|TRBJ1-2|NA|13
CASSPGTSYGYTF
TGTGCCAGCTCACCCGGGACAAGCTATGGCTACACCTTC
>NA|TRBV6-1|TRBJ2-7|few|14
CASTARGQGLEQYF
TGTGCCAGCACCGCCCGTGGGCAGGGACTCGAGCAGTACTTC
>NA|TRBV10-3|TRBJ2-5|NA|15
CAISERDLARETQYF
TGTGCCATCAGTGAAAGGGACCTAGCGCGGGAGACCCAGTACTTC
>NA|TRBV11-3|TRBJ2-1|NA|14
CASSLGENYNEQFF
TGTGCCAGCAGCTTAGGGGAAAACTACAATGAGCAGTTCTTC
>NA|TRBV23-1|TRBJ2-3|NA|18
CASSQSGQQGRGTDTQYF
TGCGCCAGCAGTCAATCTGGCCAACAGGGTCGAGGCACAGATACGCAGTATTTT
>TRBD2|TRBV11-2|TRBJ2-1|NA|16
CASSAGLAGGLNEQFF
TGTGCCAGCAGCGCCGGACTAGCGGGAGGTCTCAATGAGCAGTTCTTC
>TRBD1|TRBV6-1|TRBJ1-2|few|14
CASRMTGIKWGYTF
TGTGCCAGCAGAATGACAGGGATTAAATGGGGCTACACCTTC
>TRBD2|TRBV5-5|TRBJ2-7|NA|16
CASSLAPLAGAYEQYF
TGTGCCAGCAGCTTGGCCCCACTAGCGGGAGCCTACGAGCAGTACTTC
>TRBD1|TRBV4-1|TRBJ1-2|NA|15
CASSAPGTGDYGYTF
TGCGCCAGCAGCGCTCCCGGGACAGGGGACTATGGCTACACCTTC
>TRBD1|TRBV10-3|TRBJ1-4|NA|13
CAIRGTANEKLFF
TGTGCCATCAGGGGGACAGCTAATGAAAAACTGTTTTTT
>TRBD2|TRBV5-1|TRBJ2-7|NA|14
CASSFGTSKREQYF
TGCGCCAGCAGCTTCGGGACTAGCAAACGGGAGCAGTACTTC
>NA|TRBV27|TRBJ2-2|NA|15
CASSLRADGVGELFF
TGTGCCAGCAGTTTACGAGCGGATGGGGTCGGGGAGCTGTTTTTT
>NA|TRBV21-1|TRBJ2-7|few|18
CASSKGERGGHSSYEQYF
TGTGCCAGCAGCAAAGGGGAGAGGGGGGGCCACAGCTCCTACGAGCAGTACTTC
>NA|TRBV28|TRBJ2-4|NA|16
CASTKRGAGGRLFQYF
TGTGCCAGCACCAAAAGGGGGGCCGGTGGCCGGCTGTTTCAGTACTTC
>NA|TRBV7-7|TRBJ2-3|few|15
CASSPQGGKGDTQYF
TGTGCTAGCAGCCCCCAGGGGGGGAAAGGGGATACGCAGTATTTT
>NA|TRBV30|TRBJ2-7|NA|13
CAWSVGRGNEQYF
TGTGCCTGGAGTGTGGGCAGGGGAAACGAGCAGTACTTC
>NA|TRBV19|TRBJ1-5|few|13
CASSGSTVQPQHF
TGTGCCAGTAGCGGGTCGACGGTTCAGCCCCAGCATTTT
>NA|TRBV9|TRBJ1-3|NA|15
CASSVAFGSGNTIYF
TGTGCCAGCAGCGTAGCTTTCGGATCTGGAAACACCATATATTTT
>NA|TRBV9|TRBJ2-1|few|14
CASSVQGVSDEQFF
TGTGCCAGCAGCGTACAGGGAGTTAGCGATGAGCAGTTCTTC
>TRBD2|TRBV11-2|TRBJ2-7|NA|15
CASSSQWTSGRGQYF
TGTGCCAGCAGCAGCCAGTGGACTAGCGGGAGAGGGCAGTACTTC
>NA|TRBV30|TRBJ1-3|NA|18
CAWSETRLGRTSGNTIYF
TGTGCCTGGAGTGAAACTAGGCTGGGGAGGACCTCTGGAAACACCATATATTTT
>NA|TRBV6-1|TRBJ2-7|NA|12
CASSEAGFEQYF
TGTGCCAGCAGTGAAGCAGGGTTCGAGCAGTACTTC
>NA|TRBV7-9|TRBJ1-3|NA|14
CASSFRGDGNTIYF
TGTGCCAGCAGCTTCCGGGGAGACGGAAACACCATATATTTT
>NA|TRBV6-1|TRBJ2-7|few|15
CASSEQSGTEYEQYF
TGTGCCAGCAGTGAACAGTCAGGTACGGAGTACGAGCAGTACTTC
>TRBD1|TRBV27|TRBJ1-5|NA|16
CASSPTYRGGNQPQHF
TGTGCCAGCAGTCCTACGTACAGGGGGGGGAATCAGCCCCAGCATTTT
>NA|TRBV20-1|TRBJ1-2|many|11
CSASLPIGYTF
TGCAGTGCTAGCTTACCTATTGGCTACACCTTC
>NA|TRBV18|TRBJ2-7|once|15
CASSPRSGAPYEQYF
TGTGCCAGCTCACCAAGATCGGGAGCCCCCTACGAGCAGTACTTC
>TRBD2|TRBV27|TRBJ2-3|few|15
CASSLGAGGWDTQYF
TGTGCCAGCAGTTTGGGAGCGGGAGGTTGGGATACGCAGTATTTT
>NA|TRBV7-6|TRBJ2-2|NA|14
CASRPTHSTGELFF
TGTGCCAGCAGACCGACCCATAGCACCGGGGAGCTGTTTTTT
>TRBD1|TRBV19|TRBJ2-5|NA|16
CASSMGSGTGAETQYF
TGTGCCAGTAGTATGGGATCCGGGACAGGGGCAGAGACCCAGTACTTC
>NA|TRBV7-8|TRBJ1-4|NA|14
CASSFLRTNEKLFF
TGTGCCAGCAGCTTCCTGAGAACTAATGAAAAACTGTTTTTT
>NA|TRBV6-5|TRBJ2-5|NA|14
CASSYGGRQETQYF
TGTGCCAGCAGTTACGGGGGGAGGCAAGAGACCCAGTACTTC
>NA|TRBV19|TRBJ1-5|few|14
CASSPNRVDQPQHF
TGTGCCAGTAGTCCAAACAGGGTTGATCAGCCCCAGCATTTT
>NA|TRBV11-2|TRBJ2-2|NA|15
CASSLKVRYTGELFF
TGTGCCAGCAGCTTAAAAGTCCGTTACACCGGGGAGCTGTTTTTT
>NA|TRBV6-1|TRBJ1-5|few|14
CASSEGEPNQPQHF
TGTGCCAGCAGTGAAGGGGAACCCAATCAGCCCCAGCATTTT
>TRBD2|TRBV5-4|TRBJ2-3|NA|17
CASSLAGLAGGADTQYF
TGTGCCAGCAGCTTGGCGGGACTAGCGGGAGGGGCAGATACGCAGTATTTT
>NA|TRBV7-3|TRBJ2-2|NA|13
CASSLPETGELFF
TGTGCCAGCAGCTTACCGGAGACCGGGGAGCTGTTTTTT
>NA|TRBV7-3|TRBJ2-1|NA|9
CASSIEQFF
TGTGCCAGCAGCATAGAGCAGTTCTTC
>NA|TRBV10-2|TRBJ2-2|NA|14
CASSETGLPGELFF
TGCGCCAGCAGTGAGACGGGACTTCCCGGGGAGCTGTTTTTT
>NA|TRBV30|TRBJ1-3|NA|15
CAWRMDVSSGNTIYF
TGTGCCTGGAGGATGGACGTATCCTCTGGAAACACCATATATTTT
>TRBD2|TRBV10-3|TRBJ2-1|NA|16
CAISLVTSGRANEQFF
TGTGCCATCAGTCTGGTTACTAGCGGGAGGGCCAATGAGCAGTTCTTC
>NA|TRBV7-2|TRBJ2-3|NA|15
CASSLGDFTTDTQYF
TGTGCCAGCAGCTTAGGGGACTTCACCACAGATACGCAGTATTTT
>NA|TRBV4-2|TRBJ1-4|NA|14
CASSQDLTGQKLFF
TGTGCCAGCAGCCAAGATCTGACAGGCCAAAAACTGTTTTTT
>NA|TRBV7-2|TRBJ2-7|few|15
CASSLAIGVSYEQYF
TGTGCCAGCAGCTTAGCCATAGGGGTCTCCTACGAGCAGTACTTC
>NA|TRBV30|TRBJ2-7|NA|13
CAWSVRQNYEQYF
TGTGCCTGGAGTGTACGTCAGAACTACGAGCAGTACTTC
>NA|TRBV19|TRBJ2-7|NA|14
CASSIGSAFYEQYF
TGTGCCAGTAGTATCGGGAGCGCTTTCTACGAGCAGTACTTC
>NA|TRBV5-1|TRBJ2-7|NA|15
CASSLGRGLGYEQYF
TGCGCCAGCAGCTTGGGGCGGGGATTAGGATACGAGCAGTACTTC
>NA|TRBV30|TRBJ2-7|once|11
CAWREGDTPYF
TGTGCCTGGAGAGAGGGGGACACCCCGTACTTC
>TRBD2|TRBV6-5|TRBJ2-3|once|16
CASSYSGLAGTDTQYF
TGTGCCAGCAGTTACTCGGGACTAGCGGGAACAGATACGCAGTATTTT
>TRBD1|TRBV18|TRBJ1-2|NA|14
CASSPGTGDYGYTF
TGTGCCAGCTCACCCGGGACAGGGGACTATGGCTACACCTTC
>TRBD1|TRBV19|TRBJ1-5|NA|15
CASSILGGADQPQHF
TGTGCCAGTAGTATCCTAGGGGGCGCGGATCAGCCCCAGCATTTT
>NA|TRBV27|TRBJ1-4|NA|16
CASSISRDKPNEKLFF
TGTGCCAGCAGTATCTCCCGGGACAAACCTAATGAAAAACTGTTTTTT
>TRBD1|TRBV27|TRBJ2-5|NA|15
CASSWTGGHGETQYF
TGTGCCAGCAGCTGGACAGGGGGTCACGGGGAGACCCAGTACTTC
>TRBD1|TRBV18|TRBJ1-5|few|15
CASSPRTGLYQPQHF
TGTGCCAGCTCACCACGGACAGGATTGTATCAGCCCCAGCATTTT
>TRBD1|TRBV7-9|TRBJ2-7|NA|17
CASSLRRDRDRGYEQYF
TGTGCCAGCAGCTTAAGGAGAGATCGGGACAGGGGCTACGAGCAGTACTTC
>TRBD1|TRBV19|TRBJ1-5|once|16
CASSRQGLGTGQPQHF
TGTGCCAGTAGCAGACAGGGATTGGGGACTGGTCAGCCCCAGCATTTT
>NA|TRBV2|TRBJ1-1|NA|13
CASQNRGTTEAFF
TGTGCCAGCCAAAACCGGGGGACCACTGAAGCTTTCTTT
>NA|TRBV14|TRBJ1-1|NA|13
CASSAEPSAEAFF
TGTGCCAGCAGCGCGGAGCCATCCGCTGAAGCTTTCTTT
>NA|TRBV27|TRBJ2-1|NA|11
CASSRGWEQFF
TGTGCCAGCAGTCGGGGGTGGGAGCAGTTCTTC